This paragraph covers one T cell receptor beta chain sequence. The sample belongs to a study of cytomegalovirus exposure and HLA in healthy donors. The PCR ran on 60 Vbeta and 13 Jbeta primers. Here immunoSEQ multiplex PCR was the method, and the copy in TCRdb shows in-frame clones only, minus some. The sample carries over 150,000 clones, 84% recorded once. The CDR3 has 15 amino acids. Germline V CDR1 and CDR2: SGHDT, YYEEEE. Losses at the gene ends were 3 bases for V and 8 bases for J; bases not matched to a gene: 8. The source material was PBMCs. V and J are TRBV5-6 and TRBJ1-4, with 9 positions matching TRBD1. The receptor's source is a man aged 18 to 29 in good health and CMV-seronegative. CDR3 nucleotide sequence: TGTGCCAGCAGCTCCTCCGGGACAGGGTTCGAAAAACTGTTTTTT. Protein product: CASSSSGTGFEKLFF.